This T cell receptor (beta chain) is drawn from a study of blood T cell repertoires in COVID-19. On the study more broadly: Sites in the United States, Italy and Spain provided acute and convalescent COVID-19 samples. From T cells, B-cell-depleted T cells, or PBMCs came the material, which was cDNA or gDNA.

The CDR3 is made up of 16 amino acids. Germline V lookup: CDR1 SGHTA, CDR2 FQGNSA. V shed 1 base and J shed 3 bases, with 15 bases lying between them. Per the original data handling: Estimation of nucleated cell counts relied on the amplification of reference gene primers. Using immunoSEQ multiplex PCR, the repertoire was profiled, and TCRdb retains in-frame clones only, with some absent. The DNA gave D and trimming, while V, J and clone size come from that table. This sample has about 200,000 clones, with roughly 84% found just once. The sample was peripheral blood. This chain joins TRBV7-2 and TRBJ2-5, with D possibly TRBD2 on 5 matching bases. This TCR was recovered from a human donor in a cohort sampled during active COVID-19. CDR3 bases: TGTGCCAGCAGCTTAGGACCTGAGGACTTCGAAGAGACCCAGTACTTC. Residues: CASSLGPEDFEETQYF.